The 2 T cell receptor beta chains reported below all come from one sample, sequenced in a study of neurological immune-mediated disorders. As for time point: longitudinal time-point 1 (baseline). TCRdb recomputed calls from the 5' RACE reads with MiXCR, one row per CDR3 protein. The sample lists 67,000 or so distinct CDR3 sequences; 12% to 15% were seen once. Material for sequencing was PBMCs. The receptors shown here come from a female donor with HTLV-1-associated myelopathy (HAM/TSP).

This clonotype was counted many times. The chain couples TRBV6-2 or TRBV6-3 to TRBJ2-1; 11 nucleotides agree with TRBD2. This CDR3 is built from 17 residues. After removal of 6 bases from V and 6 bases from J, the junction contained 13 bases not matched to a gene. Germline CDR1 is MNHEY and CDR2 is SVGEGT. CDR3 DNA sequence: TGTGCCAGCAGCTTTGATAGCGGGGGGGGTTTTTTCAATGAGCAGTTCTTC. Amino acid sequence: CASSFDSGGGFFNEQFF.

This clonotype was picked up many times. The chain is built from TRBV12-3 or TRBV12-4 and TRBJ1-1; possible D gene TRBD1, 5 bases. This CDR3 is 15 amino acids long. V lost 0 bases and J lost 1, with 9 bases in between. CDR3 DNA: TGTGCCAGCAGTTTAGCTCGCAGGGCGAACACTGAAGCTTTCTTT. This encodes CASSLARRANTEAFF.